This T cell receptor beta chain was observed in a study of blood T cell repertoires in COVID-19. Study as a whole: COVID-19 samples from acute and convalescent phases originated in the United States, Italy and Spain.

The V segment lost 3 bases and the J segment 4 bases; nucleotides outside the gene matches: 10. This CDR3 region has 15 residues. Germline V CDR1 and CDR2: GTSNPN, SVGIG (reference sequence). In the original processing: Reference gene primer amplification yielded estimated nucleated cell counts. The repertoire was sequenced with immunoSEQ multiplex PCR; TCRdb's copy has only in-frame clones and lacks some. The V and J calls and clone size come from that table; D and trimming were worked out from the DNA. The repertoire holds approximately 170,000 clones, with more than 75% as singletons. The rearrangement links TRBV30 to TRBJ1-2; 8 bases are shared with TRBD1. The sample taken for sequencing was peripheral blood. The clonotype originates from a man aged 45-65 years who had recovered from COVID-19. CDR3 loop: CAWRWDRNIVYGYTF. The DNA for the CDR3 is TGTGCCTGGAGATGGGACAGGAATATAGTCTATGGCTACACCTTC.